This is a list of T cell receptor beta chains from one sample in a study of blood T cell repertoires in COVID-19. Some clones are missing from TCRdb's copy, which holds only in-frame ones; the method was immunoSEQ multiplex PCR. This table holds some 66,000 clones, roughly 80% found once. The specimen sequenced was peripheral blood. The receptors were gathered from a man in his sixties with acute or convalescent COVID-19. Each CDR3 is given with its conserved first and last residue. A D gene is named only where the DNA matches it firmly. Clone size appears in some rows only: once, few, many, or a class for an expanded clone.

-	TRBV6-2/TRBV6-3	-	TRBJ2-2	TGTGCCAGCAGTTACAGGGGGGGCCAACCGGAGCTGTTTTTT	CASSYRGGQPELFF
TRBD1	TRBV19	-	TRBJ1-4	TGTGCCAGTAGTATATTGGGACAGGGATATGAAAAACTGTTTTTT	CASSILGQGYEKLFF
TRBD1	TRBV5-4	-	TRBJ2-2	TGTGCCAGCAGCTTGGGGGACAGGGTCGTTCCCGGGGAGCTGTTTTTT	CASSLGDRVVPGELFF
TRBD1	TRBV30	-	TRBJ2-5	TGTGCCGGGACAGGAACTTCAAAAGAGACCCAGTACTTC	CAGTGTSKETQYF
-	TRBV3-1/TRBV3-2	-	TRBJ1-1	TGTGCCAGCAGTCTGGGACACTCGAACACTGAAGCTTTCTTT	CASSLGHSNTEAFF
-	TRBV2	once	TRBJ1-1	TGTGCCAGCAGTGGAGGGGGACAAACCGCTTTCTTT	CASSGGGQTAFF
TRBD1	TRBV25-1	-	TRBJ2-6	TGTGCCAGCCAGGGACAGTACTCTGGGGCCAACGTCCTGACTTTC	CASQGQYSGANVLTF
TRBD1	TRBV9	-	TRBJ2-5	TGTGCCAGCAGCGTAGGTGCAGGGGGCGGGGAGACCCAGTACTTC	CASSVGAGGGETQYF
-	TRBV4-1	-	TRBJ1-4	TGCGCCAGCAGCCAAGTCCCAACAGGAGCGAATGAAAAACTGTTTTTT	CASSQVPTGANEKLFF
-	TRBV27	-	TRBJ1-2	TGTGCCACACTGCGGCCCCCGTGGGGCTACACCTTC	CATLRPPWGYTF
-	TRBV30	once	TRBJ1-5	TGTGCCTGTAAGAAAGCGGGTTATAGCAATCAGCCCCAGCATTTT	CACKKAGYSNQPQHF
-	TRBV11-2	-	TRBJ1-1	TGTGCCAGCACCCTAACGGGGACTGAAGCTTTCTTT	CASTLTGTEAFF
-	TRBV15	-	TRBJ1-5	TGTGCCACCAGCAGAGGGGGCTGGGGCAATCAGCCCCAGCATTTT	CATSRGGWGNQPQHF
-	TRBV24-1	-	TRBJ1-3	TGTGCCACCAGTGAATTTCAGGGTCGCTCGCCCGGATCCGTTGGAAACACCATATATTTT	CATSEFQGRSPGSVGNTIYF
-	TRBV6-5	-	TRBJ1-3	TGTGCCAGCATCCCATTGGCCCTCTCTGGAAACACCATATATTTT	CASIPLALSGNTIYF
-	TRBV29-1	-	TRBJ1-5	TGCAGCGTTGGAGTTGATCAGCCCCAGCATTTT	CSVGVDQPQHF
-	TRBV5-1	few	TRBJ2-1	TGCGCCAGCAGCTTGGTTGGAGCTGAGCAGTTCTTC	CASSLVGAEQFF
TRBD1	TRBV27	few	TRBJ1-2	TGTGCCAGCAGTCCAAGACAGGGAACGAACTATGGCTACACCTTC	CASSPRQGTNYGYTF
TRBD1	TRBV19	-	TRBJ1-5	TGTGCCAGTAGTATTCGGACAGGGGCCCAGCCCCAGCATTTT	CASSIRTGAQPQHF
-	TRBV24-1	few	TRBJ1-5	TGTGCCACCTCGGGGGGGGCGAGTGGTCAGCCCCAGCATTTT	CATSGGASGQPQHF
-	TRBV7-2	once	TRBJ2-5	TGTGCCAGCAGCGGAGGGGGGGTAGGAGAGACCCAGTACTTC	CASSGGGVGETQYF
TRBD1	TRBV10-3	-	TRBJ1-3	TGTGCCATCAGTGGGCCGGGACAGGGAAGAAACACCATATATTTT	CAISGPGQGRNTIYF
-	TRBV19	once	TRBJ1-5	TGTGCCAGTAGTAGGGACGGGGGTCGAAAGAATCAGCCCCAGCATTTT	CASSRDGGRKNQPQHF
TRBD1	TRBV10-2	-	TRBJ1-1	TGCGCCAGCAGGAGGGACAGGGCTGGCAACACTGAAGCTTTCTTT	CASRRDRAGNTEAFF
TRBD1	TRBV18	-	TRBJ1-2	TGTGCCAGCTCAGGGACAGCTGGCTATGGCTACACCTTC	CASSGTAGYGYTF
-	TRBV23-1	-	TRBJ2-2	TGCGCCAGCAGTTCCACCTGGAGGGAAGCCGGGGAGCTGTTTTTT	CASSSTWREAGELFF
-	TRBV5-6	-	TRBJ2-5	TGTGCCAGCAGCTTGGTAGATTTGCAGGGGCAAGAGACCCAGTACTTC	CASSLVDLQGQETQYF